Each of the 21 T cell receptor beta chains below was sequenced from the same sample in a study of blood T cells in healthy people across ages (dated by TCRdb to the mid-2010s). The method was 5' RACE. Sequencing was performed on an Illumina HiSeq 2500. A second PCR of roughly 6 to 11 cycles was run with a J-beta primer mix and a sample-barcoded 5' primer. TCRdb ran its own pipeline on the public reads, namely fastp trimming at Q25 and MiXCR clone calling, and kept in-frame beta chains. Rows merge per CDR3 protein into single entries with the most common DNA and genes. This sample lists 650,000 to 800,000 distinct CDR3 sequences; 44% were detected once. In total, the top ten clones hold approximately 20% of the sample. Sequencing was performed on blood. The receptors come from a man in his 60s in good health.

This clonotype was observed a few times. The rearrangement uses TRBV29-1 and TRBJ1-1, with a weak D call TRBD1 (6 bases). The CDR3 is made up of 14 amino acids. CDR1 is SQVTM and CDR2 is ANQGSEA in the germline V gene. Trimming left V 2 bases short and J 0 bases short, with 10 bases between. Written as DNA, the CDR3 is TGCAGCGTTGAAACAGGGTTGATGAACACTGAAGCTTTCTTT. Translating gives CSVETGLMNTEAFF.

This rearrangement joins TRBV11-3 to TRBJ2-1; D is tentatively TRBD1 or TRBD2 (5 bases each). The V end lost 5 bases, the J end lost 3 bases, and 14 bases lay between the germline ends. The CDR3 extends over 15 amino acids. The germline CDR1 and CDR2 sequences are SGHNT and YENEEA. CDR3 amino acids: CASSPGVRGYNEQFF. The DNA of the CDR3 is TGTGCCAGCAGCCCCGGAGTGAGGGGCTACAATGAGCAGTTCTTC.

This clonotype turned up a few times. The CDR3 loop reads CASSRRFSYNEQFF. The CDR3 bases are TGTGCCAGCAGCCGCCGATTCTCCTACAATGAGCAGTTCTTC. The V and J genes are TRBV14 and TRBJ2-1; no definite D call. Germline V gene sequence: CDR1 SGHDN, CDR2 FVKESK. Trimming removed 4 bases at V and 0 bases at J, with 7 bases between. The CDR3 is 14 amino acids.

The chain carries TRBV14 and TRBJ1-2; 7 bases map to TRBD1. The CDR3 runs 13 residues. Unmatched junction bases numbered 6, after V lost 4 bases and J lost 7 bases. In germline, CDR1 is SGHDN, CDR2 FVKESK. The chain's CDR3 is CASSPSHRGGYTF. In nucleotides, the CDR3 is TGTGCCAGCAGCCCCTCCCACAGGGGTGGCTACACCTTC.

This clonotype was counted between two and nine times. V and J are TRBV11-2 and TRBJ1-1; D is unresolved. CDR3 length: 14 amino acids. Germline V lookup: CDR1 SGHAT, CDR2 FQNNGV. Trimming took off 6 bases at V and 1 base at J, with 12 bases between the two ends. The CDR3 DNA reads as TGTGCCAGCAGGCTTGACCGCAGGAACACTGAAGCTTTCTTT. Amino acid sequence: CASRLDRRNTEAFF.

This clonotype has a handful of counts. CDR3 sequence (DNA): TGCGCCAGCAGCTTGGTACCAGGGTCGGAGACCCAGTACTTC. Its translation: CASSLVPGSETQYF. This chain links TRBV5-1 with TRBJ2-5; possibly TRBD1 for D (5 bases). Trimming removed 0 bases from V and 5 bases from J, with 11 bases in between. The germline gives CDR1 SGHRS, CDR2 YFSETQ. CDR3 length: 14 amino acids. Combining the CDR3 with reference TRBV5-1 and TRBJ2-5 gives the whole variable domain KAGVTQTPRYLIKTRGQQVTLSCSPISGHRSVSWYQQTPGQGLQFLFEYFSETQRNKGNFPGRFSGRQFSNSRSEMNVSTLELGDSALYLCASSLVPGSETQYFGPGTRLLVL.

The chain is built from TRBV7-2 and TRBJ2-5; D is ambiguous. Judging by the DNA end, TRBJ2-7 fits better; the J call may be wrong. Germline V lookup: CDR1 SGHTA, CDR2 FQGNSA. The CDR3 consists of 13 residues. The CDR3 reads CASSLLRVIEQYF. Here the CDR3 DNA reads TGTGCCAGCAGTTTGTTACGAGTGATCGAGCAGTACTTC.

As to this clonotype: One junction end disagrees with the germline gene, perhaps due to a read error. The gene calls are TRBV15 and TRBJ1-1; D is undetermined. This CDR3 is built from 14 residues. CDR1 is LNHNV, CDR2 YYDKDF, per germline (reference sequence). The CDR3 coding sequence is TGTGCCATCAGCAGAGATTGGGGTAACACTGAGGCTTTCTTT. Its protein product is CAISRDWGNTEAFF.

V usage is TRBV7-2 and J usage is TRBJ2-2; TRBD1 is a possible D gene (5 bases). This CDR3 comprises 18 residues. Germline V CDR1 and CDR2: SGHTA, FQGNSA. Trimming pared 0 bases from V and 0 bases from J, leaving 14 bases between. For the CDR3, the DNA is TGTGCCAGCAGCTTAGCGGCCTGGGGCTCCGCGAACACCGGGGAGCTGTTTTTT. As protein: CASSLAAWGSANTGELFF. Supplemented by reference TRBV7-2 and TRBJ2-2, the full variable domain reads GAGVSQSPSNKVTEKGKDVELRCDPISGHTALYWYRQSLGQGLEFLIYFQGNSAPDKSGLPSDRFSAERTGGSVSTLTIQRTQQEDSAVYLCASSLAAWGSANTGELFFGEGSRLTVL.

This clonotype showed up many times. CDR3 region: CASSQDRDNEQFF. CDR3 in DNA: TGCGCCAGCAGCCAAGACAGGGACAATGAGCAGTTCTTC. The chain has TRBV4-3 and TRBJ2-1, with D perhaps matching TRBD1 (5 bases). There are 13 residues in the CDR3. Trimming pared 0 bases from V and 5 bases from J, leaving 5 bases between. The germline gives CDR1 LGHNA, CDR2 YSLEER.

This clonotype was seen a handful of times. The J gene is TRBJ2-7, the V gene TRBV20-1; possibly TRBD1 or TRBD2 for D (5 bases each). In germline, CDR1 is DFQATT, CDR2 SNEGSKA (reference sequence). The germline V and J ends were trimmed by 0 bases and 3 bases, with 15 bases remaining between them. This CDR3 comprises 15 residues. CDR3 sequence: CSAREGPTTGYEQYF. In DNA form, the CDR3 reads TGCAGTGCTAGAGAGGGCCCGACTACAGGCTACGAGCAGTACTTC.

This clonotype was found many times. This chain uses TRBV7-2 with TRBJ2-1; weak D call: TRBD1 (6 bases). CDR1 is SGHTA and CDR2 is FQGNSA in the germline V gene. The CDR3 covers 14 residues. The V end was cut by 5 bases, the J end by 2 bases, with 10 bases between. The CDR3 sequence is CASSTGTTYNEQFF. Written as DNA, the CDR3 is TGTGCCAGCAGCACCGGGACAACCTACAATGAGCAGTTCTTC.

The V gene is TRBV11-3, the J gene TRBJ2-3; unclear D gene. Germline V CDR1 and CDR2: SGHNT, YENEEA. The CDR3 contains 14 residues. V dropped 6 bases and J dropped 5 bases, with 15 bases sitting between them. The DNA of the CDR3 is TGTGCCAGCAGTTTATCGACTGGAGAAGATACGCAGTATTTT. Its translation is CASSLSTGEDTQYF. Full variable domain (missing parts from reference TRBV11-3 and TRBJ2-3): EAGVVQSPRYKIIEKKQPVAFWCNPISGHNTLYWYLQNLGQGPELLIRYENEEAVDDSQLPKDRFSAERLKGVDSTLKIQPAELGDSAVYLCASSLSTGEDTQYFGPGTRLTVL.

The J gene is TRBJ2-7, the V gene TRBV15; a possible D gene is TRBD2 (6 bases). The CDR3 sequence is 16 residues long. Germline CDR1 and CDR2: LNHNV and YYDKDF (reference sequence). V lost 2 bases, J lost 2 bases, and 16 bases lay in between. The CDR3 is CATSRYDRGRPYEQYF. CDR3 coding DNA: TGTGCCACCAGCAGATACGACAGAGGGAGGCCCTACGAGCAGTACTTC.

The chain uses TRBV20-1 and TRBJ2-1, with a possible D match to TRBD2 (6 bases). The CDR3 length is 16 residues. The ends were cut back, 0 bases at V and 7 bases at J, with 19 bases in the middle. The germline V gene encodes CDR1 DFQATT and CDR2 SNEGSKA (reference sequence). CDR3 nucleotides: TGCAGTGCTAGAGAGACAACTAGCCTCGGAGGGAATGAGCAGTTCTTC. Its protein product is CSARETTSLGGNEQFF.

The table lists this clonotype with a few counts. The genes are TRBV6-2 or TRBV6-3 and TRBJ1-2; 9 nucleotides agree with TRBD1. The CDR3 is 15 residues long. In germline, CDR1 is MNHEY, CDR2 SVGEGT. The trim removed 6 bases at V and 8 bases at J, leaving 13 bases unmatched. DNA of the CDR3: TGTGCCAGCAGAACCGGGACAGGGCTGACGTACGGCTACACCTTC. It encodes CASRTGTGLTYGYTF.

In its sample, this clonotype was seen a few times. V and J are TRBV20-1 and TRBJ1-1; D is ambiguous. V was pared by 0 bases and J by 3 bases, with 8 bases between. CDR1 is DFQATT and CDR2 is SNEGSKA in the germline V gene (reference sequence). CDR3 size: 13 residues. The DNA for the CDR3 is TGCAGTGCTAGAGATAATATGTACACTGAAGCTTTCTTT. Protein: CSARDNMYTEAFF.

The CDR3 DNA is TGTGCCAGCAGCTCACAGGGGGCGGACTATGGCTACACCTTC. The encoded protein is CASSSQGADYGYTF. The chain recombines TRBV7-9 with TRBJ1-2; 9 bases align to TRBD1. Losses at the gene ends were 4 bases for V and 3 bases for J; bases not matched to a gene: 3. The CDR3 is 14 residues long. From germline, CDR1 is SEHNR and CDR2 FQNEAQ (reference sequence).

This clonotype was detected only a few times. V usage is TRBV13 and J usage is TRBJ1-6; TRBD1 matches at 7 bases. After removal of 5 bases from V and 11 bases from J, the junction contained 9 bases not matched to a gene. This CDR3 is built from 14 residues. The germline gives CDR1 PRHDT, CDR2 FYEKMQ (reference sequence). The chain's CDR3 is CASSLRGDITPLHF. The CDR3, as DNA: TGTGCCAGCAGCCTCAGGGGGGACATAACACCCCTCCACTTT.

This clonotype was counted at least ten times. This chain uses TRBV4-3 with TRBJ1-2, with D unresolved. Germline CDR1 reads LGHNA; CDR2 reads YSLEER. The V end lost 3 bases, the J end lost 8 bases, and 16 bases lay between the germline ends. The CDR3 totals 14 residues. CDR3 sequence: CASSQTLPARGYTF. The DNA for the CDR3 is TGCGCCAGCAGCCAGACCCTCCCAGCGCGAGGCTACACCTTC.

The rearrangement links TRBV12-3 or TRBV12-4 to TRBJ2-5; D is undetermined. Trimming cost V 5 bases and J 3 bases, with 13 bases left between them. The CDR3 covers 14 residues. CDR3 nucleotide sequence: TGTGCCAGCAGTCCCCCGGTTAGAGAAGAGACCCAGTACTTC. Its protein is CASSPPVREETQYF.